This entry lists 15 T cell receptor beta chains sequenced from one sample in a study of cytomegalovirus exposure and HLA in healthy donors. The PCR made use of 60 Vbeta and 13 Jbeta primers. Only in-frame clones appear in the TCRdb table, and some are missing; sequencing was by immunoSEQ multiplex PCR. Counted here are about 140,000 clones, approximately 80% occurring once; the ten biggest clones make up approximately 15%. Sequencing was done on a sample of PBMCs. The receptors were gathered from a woman in her 40s in good health and CMV-seronegative.

J is TRBJ1-6 and V is TRBV7-2; unclear D gene. This CDR3 comprises 12 residues. V gave up 5 bases and J gave up 7 bases, with 6 bases separating them. Per the germline V gene, CDR1 is SGHTA and CDR2 is FQGNSA. Written as DNA, the CDR3 is TGTGCCAGCAGCGCGGGAAATTCACCCCTCCACTTT. This translates into CASSAGNSPLHF.

The chain joins TRBV9 to TRBJ2-5; 7 nucleotides match TRBD1. V gave up 4 bases and J gave up 0 bases; unmatched junction bases: 3. The CDR3 runs 14 residues. Germline loops: CDR1 SGDLS, CDR2 YYNGEE. The CDR3 protein is CASSQGQYQETQYF. CDR3 nucleotide sequence: TGTGCCAGCAGCCAGGGACAGTACCAAGAGACCCAGTACTTC.

The rearrangement uses TRBV6-1 and TRBJ2-1, with D perhaps TRBD2 (5 bases). V lost 8 bases and J 3 bases, leaving 17 bases between the germline ends. The CDR3 is made up of 15 amino acids. CDR1 and CDR2 (germline): MNHNS, SASEGT. CDR3 sequence reads: CASLIGRGFYNEQFF. The CDR3 region has the DNA TGTGCCAGCCTTATCGGACGGGGTTTCTACAATGAGCAGTTCTTC.

V gene TRBV5-4 combines with J gene TRBJ2-6, with a possible D match to TRBD2 (6 bases). The CDR3 consists of 16 residues. CDR1 and CDR2 from the germline V gene are SGHNT and YYREEE (reference sequence). Trimming removed 4 bases at V and 2 bases at J, with 13 bases between. The CDR3 region has the DNA TGTGCCAGCAGCCAAGATGGAGGGGCTGGGGCCAACGTCCTGACTTTC. This translates into CASSQDGGAGANVLTF. Filled out from reference TRBV5-4 and TRBJ2-6, the complete variable domain reads ETGVTQSPTHLIKTRGQQVTLRCSSQSGHNTVSWYQQALGQGPQFIFQYYREEENGRGNFPPRFSGLQFPNYSSELNVNALELDDSALYLCASSQDGGAGANVLTFGAGSRLTVL.

This chain connects TRBV4-1 to TRBJ2-7; no clear D gene. The CDR3 sequence is 15 residues long. The V end was cut by 0 bases, the J end by 2 bases, with 11 bases between. CDR1 and CDR2 (germline): MGHRA, YSYEKL. CDR3 in amino acids: CASSQEPRVTYEQYF. The DNA of the CDR3 is TGCGCCAGCAGCCAAGAGCCCCGGGTAACCTACGAGCAGTACTTC.

This chain links TRBV28 with TRBJ2-1, with 8 bases aligning to TRBD1. This CDR3 is built from 13 residues. The junction had 10 bases not matched to a gene; V was cut back by 11 bases and J by 7 bases. CDR1 is MDHEN and CDR2 is SYDVKM in the germline V gene. The CDR3 DNA reads as TGTGCCTCAGGGGGCCCGATCTTTAATGAGCAGTTCTTC. Translated: CASGGPIFNEQFF.

The chain carries TRBV27 and TRBJ2-3; 9 bases line up with TRBD2. The CDR3 contains 15 residues. Germline V lookup: CDR1 MNHEY, CDR2 SMNVEV (reference sequence). Trimming took 4 bases from V and 2 from J; bases not matched to a gene: 4. The CDR3 DNA is TGTGCCAGCAGTTATTCTAGCGGGGCCACAGATACGCAGTATTTT. Translation: CASSYSSGATDTQYF.

V and J are TRBV5-1 and TRBJ2-3, with 8 bases lining up with TRBD2. From germline, CDR1 is SGHRS and CDR2 YFSETQ. CDR3 length: 14 residues. V lost 4 bases, J lost 4 bases, and 5 bases stayed unmatched. CDR3: CASSQSGGADTQYF. The CDR3 region has the DNA TGCGCCAGCAGCCAGAGCGGGGGTGCAGATACGCAGTATTTT.

This clone has just one count. The chain is built from TRBV11-2 and TRBJ2-1, with 8 bases fitting TRBD1. CDR3 size: 15 residues. Trimming at V came to 3 bases and at J to 4 bases, leaving 5 bases not matched to a gene. CDR1 is SGHAT and CDR2 is FQNNGV in the germline V gene. In DNA, the CDR3 is TGTGCCAGCAGCTTGGTCAGGGGGCCTTACAATGAGCAGTTCTTC. Its protein product is CASSLVRGPYNEQFF.

The J gene is TRBJ2-7, the V gene TRBV4-2; D gene ambiguous. Germline values: CDR1 LGHNA, CDR2 YNFKEQ. The CDR3 has 15 amino acids. With 3 bases removed from V and 5 bases from J, the gap between germline ends came to 17 bases. CDR3 protein: CASSQGPTGRDEQYF. CDR3 in DNA: TGTGCCAGCAGCCAGGGTCCCACGGGTCGGGACGAGCAGTACTTC.

The genes are TRBV11-3 and TRBJ2-7; 10 bases map to TRBD1. Losses at the gene ends were 8 bases for V and 5 bases for J; bases not matched to a gene: 6. The V gene's germline CDR1 is SGHNT and CDR2 YENEEA. This CDR3 has 13 residues. CDR3 in amino acids: CASRRDRGNEQYF. The DNA of the CDR3 is TGTGCCAGCCGCCGGGACAGGGGCAACGAGCAGTACTTC.

This chain uses TRBV5-6 with TRBJ2-7, with TRBD1 as a possible D gene (5 bases). With 0 bases removed from V and 3 bases from J, the gap between germline ends came to 7 bases. Germline V gene data show CDR1 as SGHDT and CDR2 as YYEEEE. CDR3 length equals 13 residues. The CDR3 coding sequence is TGTGCCAGCAGCTTGGACCAGGGCTACGAGCAGTACTTC. Protein product: CASSLDQGYEQYF.

This clone has only a few counts. The chain links TRBV20-1 to TRBJ2-5; D remains ambiguous. This CDR3 is 11 amino acids long. V was clipped by 3 bases and J by 10 bases, with 12 bases between them. Germline CDR1 reads DFQATT; CDR2 reads SNEGSKA (reference sequence). The CDR3 nucleotides are TGCAGTGCTAGTGAGGCAGCAGTCCAGTACTTC. Amino acid sequence: CSASEAAVQYF.

The chain is built from TRBV4-2 and TRBJ2-1; D gene unclear. This CDR3 contains 13 residues. Germline V gene lookup returns CDR1 LGHNA and CDR2 YNFKEQ. Trimming removed 0 bases from V and 8 bases from J, with 8 bases in between. The CDR3 nucleotides are TGTGCCAGCAGCCAAGATCGGTTACATGAGCAGTTCTTC. Its protein product is CASSQDRLHEQFF.

V gene TRBV9 combines with J gene TRBJ2-1, with TRBD2 identical over 10 bases. Germline V gene data show CDR1 as SGDLS and CDR2 as YYNGEE. V lost 4 bases, J lost 4 bases, and 8 bases stayed unmatched. This CDR3 comprises 16 residues. The DNA of the CDR3 is TGTGCCAGCAGCCTCCCTAGGACTAGCGGTTACAATGAGCAGTTCTTC. This codes for CASSLPRTSGYNEQFF.